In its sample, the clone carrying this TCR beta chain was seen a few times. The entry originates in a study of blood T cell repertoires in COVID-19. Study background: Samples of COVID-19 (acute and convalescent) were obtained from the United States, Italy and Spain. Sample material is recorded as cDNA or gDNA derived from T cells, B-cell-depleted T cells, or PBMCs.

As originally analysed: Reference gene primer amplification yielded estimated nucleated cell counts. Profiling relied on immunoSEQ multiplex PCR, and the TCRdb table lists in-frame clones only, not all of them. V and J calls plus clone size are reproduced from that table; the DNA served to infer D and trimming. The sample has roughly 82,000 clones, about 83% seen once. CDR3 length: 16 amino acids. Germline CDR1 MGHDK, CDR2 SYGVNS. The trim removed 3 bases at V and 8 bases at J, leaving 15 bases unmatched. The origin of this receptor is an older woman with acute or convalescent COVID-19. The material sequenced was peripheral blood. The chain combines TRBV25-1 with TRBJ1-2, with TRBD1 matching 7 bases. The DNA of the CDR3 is TGTGCCAGCAGTGACTACCCCCAGGGGGAGCGGATCGGCTACACCTTC. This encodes CASSDYPQGERIGYTF.